A single sample is the source of the 5 T cell receptor beta chains below, sequenced in a study of T cells in Graves' hyperthyroidism and ophthalmopathy. The TCR beta CDR3 regions underwent amplification using RNA transcripts as the source. RT-PCR in the first round (using the HTBI primer set) targeted the TCR CDR3. One entry per CDR3 protein, called by TCRdb with MiXCR from the multiplex PCR reads. The sample records a few hundred thousand distinct CDR3 sequences, more than 45% being singletons. What was sequenced was peripheral blood or thyroid tissue (not recorded which). These receptors originate from a woman aged 18-30 years with Graves' hyperthyroidism.

This clonotype was found many times. This chain links TRBV27 with TRBJ1-4; the D is unclear. V dropped 3 bases and J dropped 7 bases, with 12 bases sitting between them. CDR3 length: 14 amino acids. Germline-derived CDR1 and CDR2 are MNHEY and SMNVEV (reference sequence). The CDR3: CASSFSEDGEKLFF. CDR3 bases: TGTGCCAGCAGTTTTTCCGAGGACGGTGAAAAACTGTTTTTT. Supplemented by reference TRBV27 and TRBJ1-4, the full variable domain reads EAQVTQNPRYLITVTGKKLTVTCSQNMNHEYMSWYRQDPGLGLRQIYYSMNVEVTDKGDVPEGYKVSRKEKRNFPLILESPSPNQTSLYFCASSFSEDGEKLFFGSGTQLSVL.

This clonotype was counted ten times or more. CDR3 sequence: CASSLGLGNQPQHF. DNA of the CDR3: TGCGCCAGCAGCTTGGGGCTGGGCAATCAGCCCCAGCATTTT. The V gene is TRBV5-1, the J gene TRBJ1-5; D uncertain. Germline values: CDR1 SGHRS, CDR2 YFSETQ. Trimming shortened V by 0 bases and J by 2 bases, and 6 bases separated the two germline ends. CDR3 size: 14 residues.

The table lists this clonotype with many counts. The chain has TRBV19 and TRBJ2-2, with a tentative D call TRBD2 (6 bases). CDR1 LNHDA and CDR2 SQIVND come from the germline V gene (reference sequence). Deletions cut 4 bases from V and 0 bases from J, with 18 bases between. The CDR3 extends over 18 amino acids. The CDR3 DNA follows: TGTGCCAGTAGTAATAGCGGAGCTAGGCGACCGAACACCGGGGAGCTGTTTTTT. Protein sequence: CASSNSGARRPNTGELFF.

The chain couples TRBV25-1 to TRBJ1-2, with D possibly matching TRBD1 (5 bases). The CDR3 covers 15 residues. Trimming took off 5 bases at V and 5 bases at J, with 18 bases between the two ends. CDR1 and CDR2 (germline): MGHDK, SYGVNS. The CDR3 protein is CASSRHGGMLYGYTF. The DNA for the CDR3 is TGTGCCAGCAGTCGGCACGGGGGGATGTTGTATGGCTACACCTTC.

The rearrangement joins TRBV15 to TRBJ1-2; a weak D match, TRBD1 (6 bases). The CDR3 runs to 14 residues. CDR1 is LNHNV, CDR2 YYDKDF, per germline (reference sequence). Trimming left V 3 bases short and J 2 bases short, with 10 bases between. The CDR3 nucleotides are TGTGCCACCAGCAGCGATGGACAGAACTATGGCTACACCTTC. Encoded protein: CATSSDGQNYGYTF. The whole variable domain, remainder taken from reference TRBV15 and TRBJ1-2, is DAMVIQNPRYQVTQFGKPVTLSCSQTLNHNVMYWYQQKSSQAPKLLFHYYDKDFNNEADTPDNFQSRRPNTSFCFLDIRSPGLGDTAMYLCATSSDGQNYGYTFGSGTRLTVV.